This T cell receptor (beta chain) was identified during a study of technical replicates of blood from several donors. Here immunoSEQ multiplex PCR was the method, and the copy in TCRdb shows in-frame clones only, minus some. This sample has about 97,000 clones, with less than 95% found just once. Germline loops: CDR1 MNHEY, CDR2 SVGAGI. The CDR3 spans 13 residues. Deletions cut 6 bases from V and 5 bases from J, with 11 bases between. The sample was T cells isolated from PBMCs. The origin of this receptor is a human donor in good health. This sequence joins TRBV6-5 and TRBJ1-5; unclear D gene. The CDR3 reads CASSSTYYQPQHF. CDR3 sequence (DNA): TGTGCCAGCAGCTCGACATACTATCAGCCCCAGCATTTT.